This TCR beta chain originates from a study of STAT5B mutations in CD4+ large granular lymphocyte leukemia. Notes on the study in general: Data were not HLA-matched across samples. Top patient clones used TRBV06 genes more often: 8/27 versus 2/35 in controls. Main leukemic clonotypes were patient-specific, but roughly 26% appeared at low frequency elsewhere.

V shed 1 base and J shed 2 bases, with 11 bases lying between them. This CDR3 is built from 15 residues. Germline V lookup: CDR1 SGHVS, CDR2 FQNEAQ. Comments on this clone: Its antigen is still unknown.

The protocol was immunoSEQ multiplex PCR, while the TCRdb copy is restricted to in-frame clones and leaves out a portion. The data show about 32,000 clones, 71% seen once. The V call is TRBV7-8, the J call TRBJ1-2; D unresolved. Sequences were obtained from CD4+ T cells from blood buffy coats. The receptor comes from a human donor in good health. Here the CDR3 reads CASSLVIGPNYGYTF. In DNA form, the CDR3 reads TGTGCCAGCAGCTTAGTGATCGGGCCGAACTATGGCTACACCTTC.